Sequencing of this TCR beta chain was carried out in a study of early T cells in non-severe SARS-CoV-2 infection. Findings and limits, study-wide: Private and CD4 specificities were missed by VDJdb matching, skewed to anti-spike CD8.

This clonotype was counted ten times or more. Its specificity is unknown. V dropped 5 bases and J dropped 4; count of bases not matched to a gene: 8. Per the germline V gene, CDR1 is SGHAT and CDR2 is FQNNGV. CDR3 size: 15 residues. TCRdb analysed the 5' RACE reads with MiXCR anew, one entry per CDR3 protein. The sample lists 75,000 to 100,000 distinct CDR3 sequences, over 15% occurring once. This clonotype originated in an adult who was a healthcare worker with PCR-confirmed SARS-CoV-2 infection or an uninfected control (not recorded which). Sample: whole blood. The chain is built from TRBV11-2 and TRBJ2-1; 7 bases match TRBD1. This CDR3 is CASSPDRPEYNEQFF. CDR3 nucleotide sequence: TGTGCCAGCAGCCCGGACAGGCCGGAATACAATGAGCAGTTCTTC.